The source of this T cell receptor (beta chain) is a study of post-analysis software for immune sequencing data. Study results and limitations: Four or five TRBV segments occurring more often in patients than controls included TRBV5-6, TRBV5-1 and TRBV20-1. Relative to controls, patients with multiple sclerosis showed significantly lower normalized Chao1 diversity.

Comment on this clonotype: As yet, its antigen is unknown.

Unique molecular identifiers were built into the TCR beta cDNA libraries. TCRdb passed the PCR reads through MiXCR, listing each CDR3 protein once. The sample records 350,000 to 500,000 distinct CDR3 sequences, roughly 40% being singletons. V lost 5 bases, J lost 3 bases, and 10 bases lay in between. CDR1 PRHDT and CDR2 FYEKMQ come from the germline V gene (reference sequence). The CDR3 is 13 residues long. Sequenced sample: blood. The sequence was collected from a girl aged 2 to 10 with multiple sclerosis. V gene TRBV13 combines with J gene TRBJ1-2, with D possibly matching TRBD1 (6 bases). CDR3 sequence reads: CASSRTGYYGYTF. CDR3 bases: TGTGCCAGCAGCCGAACAGGGTACTATGGCTACACCTTC. The variable domain in full, with the rest retrieved from reference TRBV13 and TRBJ1-2, is AAGVIQSPRHLIKEKRETATLKCYPIPRHDTVYWYQQGPGQDPQFLISFYEKMQSDKGSIPDRFSAQQFSDYHSELNMSSLELGDSALYFCASSRTGYYGYTFGSGTRLTVV.